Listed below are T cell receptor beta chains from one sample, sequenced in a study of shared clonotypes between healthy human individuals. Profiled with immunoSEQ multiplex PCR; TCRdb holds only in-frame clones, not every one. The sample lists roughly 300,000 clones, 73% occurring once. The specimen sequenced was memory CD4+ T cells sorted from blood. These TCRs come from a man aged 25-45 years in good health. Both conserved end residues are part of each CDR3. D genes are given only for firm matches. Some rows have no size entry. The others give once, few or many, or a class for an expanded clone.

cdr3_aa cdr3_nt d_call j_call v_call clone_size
CASSAFSINREQYF TGTGCCAGCAGTGCTTTCAGTATAAACCGGGAGCAGTACTTC - TRBJ2-7 TRBV5-4 few
CASSLPTASYNEQFF TGTGCCAGCAGCCTCCCGACCGCATCCTACAATGAGCAGTTCTTC - TRBJ2-1 TRBV5-6 -
CASSERQGSFSEQYF TGCGCCAGCAGTGAAAGACAGGGAAGTTTCAGCGAGCAGTACTTC TRBD1 TRBJ2-7 TRBV10-1 -
CASSLLAAYNEQFF TGTGCCAGTAGTTTACTAGCGGCCTACAATGAGCAGTTCTTC TRBD2 TRBJ2-1 TRBV19 many
CASSLGGSGARETQYF TGCGCCAGCAGCTTGGGTGGCTCGGGAGCGCGAGAGACCCAGTACTTC - TRBJ2-5 TRBV5-1 -
CASSRVPPSLTYNEQFF TGTGCCAGTAGCCGTGTACCACCTAGCCTAACGTACAATGAGCAGTTCTTC - TRBJ2-1 TRBV19 once
CASSPRAKNIQYF TGTGCCAGCAGCCCAAGAGCCAAAAACATTCAGTACTTC - TRBJ2-4 TRBV5-4 -
CASSGRGPGTEAFF TGTGCCAGCAGCGGGAGGGGGCCGGGCACTGAAGCTTTCTTT TRBD1 TRBJ1-1 TRBV27 -
CASSISGGDQPQHF TGTGCCAGTAGTATCTCCGGGGGGGATCAGCCCCAGCATTTT - TRBJ1-5 TRBV19 -
CASSLDHGGRKYNEQFF TGTGCCAGCAGCTTAGATCACGGGGGGCGGAAGTACAATGAGCAGTTCTTC - TRBJ2-1 TRBV11-3 few
CASSWARDEQFF TGTGCCAGCAGTTGGGCGCGGGATGAGCAGTTCTTC - TRBJ2-1 TRBV6-6 -
CASNGQGANYGYTF TGTGCCAGCAATGGCCAGGGGGCTAACTATGGCTACACCTTC TRBD1 TRBJ1-2 TRBV2 -
CASSSLHMNTEAFF TGTGCCAGCAGTTCACTACATATGAACACTGAAGCTTTCTTT - TRBJ1-1 TRBV28 -
CASSLERAYEQYF TGCGCCAGCAGCTTGGAGAGAGCCTACGAGCAGTACTTC - TRBJ2-7 TRBV5-1 -
CASSLDSSGIYNEQFF TGTGCCAGCAGCTTAGACTCTAGCGGGATTTACAATGAGCAGTTCTTC TRBD2 TRBJ2-1 TRBV7-2 -
CASSQAGGNTGELFF TGTGCCAGCAGCCAGGCGGGAGGGAACACCGGGGAGCTGTTTTTT TRBD2 TRBJ2-2 TRBV14 -
CASSAEVNQPQHF TGTGCCAGCAGTGCTGAAGTCAATCAGCCCCAGCATTTT - TRBJ1-5 TRBV6-1 -
CASSFSGTGAYEQYF TGTGCCAGCAGTTTCTCCGGGACAGGGGCCTACGAGCAGTACTTC TRBD1 TRBJ2-7 TRBV28 -
CATGTTDTQYF TGTGCCACTGGGACAACAGATACGCAGTATTTT - TRBJ2-3 TRBV10-3 -
CASSTSTGHNEQFF TGTGCCAGTAGTACCTCGACAGGTCACAATGAGCAGTTCTTC - TRBJ2-1 TRBV19 -
CAWSVLAGTDTQYF TGTGCCTGGAGTGTACTAGCGGGCACAGATACGCAGTATTTT TRBD2 TRBJ2-3 TRBV30 few
CASSGLAVDERDTQYF TGTGCCAGCAGTGGACTAGCGGTTGACGAACGAGATACGCAGTATTTT TRBD2 TRBJ2-3 TRBV6-1 -
CASSSTGATGLGSYNEQFF TGCGCCAGCAGCTCCACAGGGGCCACGGGGTTAGGTTCCTACAATGAGCAGTTCTTC TRBD1 TRBJ2-1 TRBV5-1 -
CASSTGLAENIQYF TGTGCCAGTAGTACGGGACTAGCAGAAAACATTCAGTACTTC TRBD2 TRBJ2-4 TRBV19 -
CASSAVADTQYF TGTGCCAGCAGTGCGGTCGCAGATACGCAGTATTTT - TRBJ2-3 TRBV2 -
CASSLGGTQETQYF TGCGCCAGCAGCTTGGGTGGGACGCAGGAGACCCAGTACTTC - TRBJ2-5 TRBV5-1 once
CASTRQDPYEQYF TGTGCCAGCACTCGACAGGACCCCTACGAGCAGTACTTC - TRBJ2-7 TRBV18 -
CASSDMRGGDNNEQFF TGTGCCAGCAGTGACATGAGGGGCGGGGATAACAATGAGCAGTTCTTC - TRBJ2-1 TRBV2 -